The 24 T cell receptor beta chains presented below share a single source sample, sequenced in a study of blood T cell repertoires in COVID-19. The repertoire was sequenced with immunoSEQ multiplex PCR; TCRdb's copy has only in-frame clones and lacks some. The data hold approximately 440,000 clones, with roughly nine tenths observed a single time. The specimen sequenced was PBMCs or T cells enriched from blood (not recorded which). The receptors here all came from a woman in her late teens or twenties who had recovered from COVID-19.

Points on this clone: Other DNA sequences from this sample encode an identical CDR3 as well. This chain connects TRBV28 to TRBJ1-1; D uncertain. V was shortened by 2 bases and J by 4 bases, with 5 bases between the two germline ends. CDR3 length: 12 amino acids. Germline V gives CDR1 MDHEN, CDR2 SYDVKM. CDR3 coding DNA: TGTGCCAGCAGTTTACCCGGCACTGAAGCTTTCTTT. This translates into CASSLPGTEAFF. Combining the CDR3 with reference TRBV28 and TRBJ1-1 gives the whole variable domain DVKVTQSSRYLVKRTGEKVFLECVQDMDHENMFWYRQDPGLGLRLIYFSYDVKMKEKGDIPEGYSVSREKKERFSLILESASTNQTSMYLCASSLPGTEAFFGQGTRLTVV.

The V call is TRBV2, the J call TRBJ2-7, with 8 positions matching TRBD2. This CDR3 contains 17 residues. The trim removed 0 bases at V and 3 bases at J, leaving 10 bases unmatched. CDR1 and CDR2 from the germline V gene are SNHLY and FYNNEI. The CDR3 loop reads CASSEALGSGDGYEQYF. The CDR3, as DNA: TGTGCCAGCAGTGAAGCGCTGGGTAGCGGGGACGGCTACGAGCAGTACTTC.

CDR3 region: CASSLRGHAFF. The DNA of the CDR3 is TGTGCCAGCAGCCTCAGGGGGCATGCTTTCTTT. The J gene is TRBJ1-1, the V gene TRBV3-1 (or the pseudogene TRBV3-2); TRBD1 agrees at 8 bases. V was pared by 4 bases and J by 11 bases, with 3 bases of the junction left unmatched. This CDR3 is built from 11 residues. Per the germline V gene, CDR1 is LGHDT and CDR2 is YNNKEL (reference sequence).

Notes on this clone: A read error may produce the germline difference seen at one junction end. The chain combines TRBV15 with TRBJ2-7; tentatively, D is TRBD2 (5 bases). This CDR3 is 14 amino acids long. Germline CDR1 and CDR2: LNHNV and YYDKDF (reference sequence). The CDR3: CATRRGMSVDEQYF. The CDR3 DNA reads as TGTGCCACCAGAAGAGGGATGAGCGTGGACGAGCAGTACTTC.

This chain joins TRBV6-1 and TRBJ1-2; D not certain. V lost 3 bases and J 2 bases, leaving 7 bases between the germline ends. The CDR3 runs 13 residues. Germline V gene data show CDR1 as MNHNS and CDR2 as SASEGT. CDR3 nucleotides: TGTGCCAGCAGTGAGTCGGGGAACTATGGCTACACCTTC. Protein: CASSESGNYGYTF.

The V gene is TRBV19, the J gene TRBJ2-7, with a tentative D call TRBD2 (7 bases). This CDR3 comprises 16 residues. The germline V gene has CDR1 LNHDA and CDR2 SQIVND (reference sequence). V lost 7 bases to trimming and J lost 5 bases, with 24 bases between them. The CDR3 reads CASTPGGAEGGDEQYF. The CDR3 coding sequence is TGTGCCAGTACCCCCGGCGGGGCCGAAGGGGGGGACGAGCAGTACTTC. Variable domain in full (rest from reference TRBV19 and TRBJ2-7): DGGITQSPKYLFRKEGQNVTLSCEQNLNHDAMYWYRQDPGQGLRLIYYSQIVNDFQKGDIAEGYSVSREKKESFPLTVTSAQKNPTAFYLCASTPGGAEGGDEQYFGPGTRLTVT.

The chain recombines TRBV6-4 with TRBJ2-1; D is undetermined. The CDR3 covers 12 residues. V gave up 6 bases and J gave up 10 bases, with 13 bases separating them. Germline V lookup: CDR1 MRHNA, CDR2 SNTAGT. The CDR3 DNA reads as TGTGCCAGCAGCTCAGGATTACGGGAGCAGTTCTTC. Translation: CASSSGLREQFF.

This rearrangement joins TRBV7-9 to TRBJ1-1; D remains ambiguous. V lost 1 base and J 1 base, leaving 7 bases between the germline ends. The CDR3 spans 14 residues. Germline V gene lookup returns CDR1 SEHNR and CDR2 FQNEAQ (reference sequence). The CDR3: CASSLVLTNTEAFF. The DNA for the CDR3 is TGTGCCAGCAGCTTAGTACTTACGAACACTGAAGCTTTCTTT.

The chain employs TRBV10-2 and TRBJ1-4; a possible D gene is TRBD1 (5 bases). The CDR3 length is 16 residues. Per the germline V gene, CDR1 is WSHSY and CDR2 is SAAADI. Trimming left V 6 bases short and J 8 bases short, with 22 bases between. The CDR3 spells CASRRGRESPSEKLFF. The CDR3 region has the DNA TGCGCCAGCAGGCGGGGACGGGAGAGTCCCTCGGAAAAACTGTTTTTT.

The rearrangement uses TRBV10-1 and TRBJ2-1; 10 bases are a match to TRBD2. CDR3 length: 16 residues. After removal of 0 bases from V and 8 bases from J, the junction contained 7 bases not matched to a gene. Germline CDR1 WNHNN, CDR2 SYGVQD (reference sequence). CDR3: CASSESERGGPDEQFF. CDR3 coding DNA: TGCGCCAGCAGTGAGTCGGAGCGGGGGGGCCCCGATGAGCAGTTCTTC.

The chain uses TRBV6-1 and TRBJ2-3; D not resolved. The ends were cut back, 2 bases at V and 4 bases at J, with 13 bases in the middle. Germline V gene lookup returns CDR1 MNHNS and CDR2 SASEGT. The CDR3 runs to 15 residues. The CDR3 coding sequence is TGTGCCAGCAGTGAAATTGGCAGGCAGTCAGATACGCAGTATTTT. It is translated as CASSEIGRQSDTQYF.

The V call is TRBV11-2, the J call TRBJ2-2, with 8 bases fitting TRBD1. The CDR3 totals 15 residues. The germline V gene encodes CDR1 SGHAT and CDR2 FQNNGV. The ends lost 1 base at V and 7 bases at J; junction bases unmatched: 5. The CDR3 loop is CASSLVDRADGELFF. DNA of the CDR3: TGTGCCAGCAGCTTAGTGGACAGGGCGGACGGGGAGCTGTTTTTT.

This sequence joins TRBV12-3 or TRBV12-4 and TRBJ1-1; TRBD1 might be the D (5 bases). This CDR3 contains 12 residues. V was shortened by 6 bases and J by 4 bases, with 9 bases between the two germline ends. This CDR3 reads CASSRVATEAFF. DNA for the CDR3: TGTGCCAGCAGCAGGGTAGCCACTGAAGCTTTCTTT.

The chain has TRBV2 and TRBJ1-2; 10 bases line up with TRBD1. The germline V gene has CDR1 SNHLY and CDR2 FYNNEI. The CDR3 consists of 15 residues. J lost 4 bases, V lost 6 bases, and 8 bases had no gene match. Written as DNA, the CDR3 is TGTGCCAGCAGCCTTAGACAGGGGGCTTCCTATGGCTACACCTTC. Its translation is CASSLRQGASYGYTF.

On this clone itself: Other nucleotide sequences in the sample specify the same CDR3. The chain links TRBV3-1 (or the pseudogene TRBV3-2) to TRBJ2-7; TRBD2 matches 9 bases. V lost 3 bases to trimming and J lost 3 bases; unmatched junction nucleotides: 3. The germline CDR1 and CDR2 sequences are LGHDT and YNNKEL (reference sequence). The CDR3 is made up of 14 amino acids. CDR3 bases: TGTGCCAGCAGCCAGGGGACTAGCAGCTACGAGCAGTACTTC. This encodes CASSQGTSSYEQYF.

This clone was seen more than once but under ten times. CDR3 nucleotide sequence: TGTGCCAGCAGGCGGACAGGGGGCGAATCACCCCTCCACTTT. It codes for CASRRTGGESPLHF. The genes are TRBV6-5 and TRBJ1-6, with 11 bases that match TRBD1. CDR3 length: 14 amino acids. Germline CDR1 is MNHEY and CDR2 is SVGAGI. J lost 10 bases, V lost 6 bases, and 5 bases had no gene match.

The chain links TRBV18 to TRBJ1-2, with D perhaps TRBD1 (5 bases). The CDR3 is 14 amino acids. The germline CDR1 and CDR2 sequences are KGHSH and LQKENI. V lost 2 bases and J 9 bases, leaving 16 bases between the germline ends. The CDR3 coding sequence is TGTGCCAGCTCACCATCAGGGAAACAAAAGAGCTACACCTTC. This sequence encodes CASSPSGKQKSYTF.

The chain combines TRBV9 with TRBJ2-6, with D possibly matching TRBD2 (7 bases). This CDR3 region has 17 residues. V was shortened by 7 bases and J by 0 bases, with 17 bases between the two germline ends. CDR1 is SGDLS and CDR2 is YYNGEE in the germline V gene. The CDR3 sequence: CASGKGGDPSGANVLTF. CDR3 sequence (DNA): TGTGCCAGCGGCAAAGGGGGGGACCCCTCTGGGGCCAACGTCCTGACTTTC.

The CDR3, as DNA: TGTGCCAGCAGTTCGGGACTTAGCGGGGAGCAGTACTTC. This sequence encodes CASSSGLSGEQYF. The chain combines TRBV27 with TRBJ2-7, with TRBD2 matching 7 bases. From germline, CDR1 is MNHEY and CDR2 SMNVEV (reference sequence). J was trimmed by 7 bases and V by 4 bases; bases with no gene match: 7. The CDR3 is 13 residues long.

The chain links TRBV2 to TRBJ1-6; D unresolved. CDR3 length: 13 residues. Germline CDR1 SNHLY, CDR2 FYNNEI. V lost 9 bases, J lost 0 bases, and 6 bases lay in between. In DNA form, the CDR3 reads TGTGCCAGACAGAGCTCCTATAATTCACCCCTCCACTTT. As protein: CARQSSYNSPLHF. Complete variable domain (other parts from reference TRBV2 and TRBJ1-6): EPEVTQTPSHQVTQMGQEVILRCVPISNHLYFYWYRQILGQKVEFLVSFYNNEISEKSEIFDDQFSVERPDGSNFTLKIRSTKLEDSAMYFCARQSSYNSPLHFGNGTRLTVT.

In its sample, this clone was seen a few times. The rearrangement uses TRBV16 and TRBJ1-2; D possibly corresponds to TRBD1 (6 bases). The CDR3 is made up of 14 amino acids. CDR1 KGHSY and CDR2 FQNENV come from the germline V gene. The V gene lost 3 bases and the J gene lost 3 bases, with 11 bases spanning the gap. The CDR3 spells CASSQQQGDYGYTF. CDR3 in DNA: TGTGCCAGCAGCCAGCAACAGGGTGACTATGGCTACACCTTC.

The rearrangement joins TRBV7-8 to TRBJ2-1; TRBD2 might be the D (6 bases). V gave up 2 bases and J gave up 5 bases, with 13 bases separating them. From germline, CDR1 is SGHVS and CDR2 FQNEAQ. The CDR3 spans 15 residues. CDR3 bases: TGTGCCAGCAGCTTAAAGGCGGGGACCGACAATGAGCAGTTCTTC. It encodes CASSLKAGTDNEQFF. Full variable domain (remainder filled in from reference TRBV7-8 and TRBJ2-1): GAGVSQSPRYKVAKRGQDVALRCDPISGHVSLFWYQQALGQGPEFLTYFQNEAQLDKSGLPSDRFFAERPEGSVSTLKIQRTQQEDSAVYLCASSLKAGTDNEQFFGPGTRLTVL.

This chain joins TRBV9 and TRBJ1-1; a possible D gene is TRBD1 (5 bases). Trimming pared 3 bases from V and 3 bases from J, leaving 15 bases between. The CDR3 totals 15 residues. Germline V gene lookup returns CDR1 SGDLS and CDR2 YYNGEE. The DNA of the CDR3 is TGTGCCAGCAGCGATGACGGGGGAGGGGACACTGAAGCTTTCTTT. It encodes CASSDDGGGDTEAFF.

This chain joins TRBV2 and TRBJ1-2, with 7 bases lining up with TRBD1. Trimming removed 3 bases from V and 8 bases from J; junction bases left unmatched: 6. This CDR3 comprises 13 residues. The V gene's germline CDR1 is SNHLY and CDR2 FYNNEI. The DNA of the CDR3 is TGTGCCAGCAGTGATACAGGGGTTGGAGGCTACACCTTC. This encodes CASSDTGVGGYTF.